The subject of this entry is one T cell receptor beta chain. Stable Graves' hyperthyroidism denoted no ophthalmopathy progression over 18 months. Lactation, pregnancy, other autoimmune disease or uncontrolled infection led to exclusion of patients. A roughly 10 ml volume of fresh peripheral blood provided the PBMCs. The sample originates from a study of T cells in Graves' hyperthyroidism and ophthalmopathy. Overall study: Peripheral blood was obtained at initial diagnosis, preceding any treatment.

The CDR3 covers 13 residues. V was cut by 6 bases and J by 6 bases, with 11 bases left in between. TCR beta CDR3 regions were amplified from RNA. Primed by the HTBI set, a first-round RT-PCR was run on the TCR CDR3. TCRdb passed the multiplex PCR reads through MiXCR, listing each CDR3 protein once. The data contain 190,000 or so distinct CDR3 sequences, 15% to 20% of them singletons. The sample taken for sequencing was blood. This clonotype was sampled from a middle-aged man with Graves' hyperthyroidism. The chain carries TRBV12-3 or TRBV12-4 and TRBJ2-2, with D unresolved. CDR3 nucleotides: TGTGCCAGCAGCCAAGTTTCTTCCGGGGAGCTGTTTTTT. It specifies CASSQVSSGELFF.